The 23 T cell receptor beta chains below come from one sample, sequenced in a study of cytomegalovirus exposure and HLA in healthy donors (dated by TCRdb to about 2017). Libraries were prepared through the immunoSEQ multiplex PCR assay. For the multiplex PCR, a mixture combining 60 forward primers for TCR Vbeta segments and 13 reverse primers for TCR Jbeta segments was used. Drawn from immuneACCESS, this table holds only the in-frame rearrangements with V and J called that TCRdb kept. Clones are partly lost; checked studies trace under half to an unresolved V gene and leave the rest unexplained. The sample's records list approximately 190,000 clones. Of the sample, 0.74% falls within the top ten clones. The sequencing sample was made of PBMCs. These receptors were taken from a boy younger than 18 in good health and CMV-seronegative.

This chain links TRBV19 with TRBJ2-7; 8 positions match TRBD2. Germline V lookup: CDR1 LNHDA, CDR2 SQIVND (reference sequence). The length of the CDR3 is 15 residues. Trimming took 1 base from V and 0 from J; bases not matched to a gene: 2. The CDR3 bases are TGTGCCAGTAGTATAGGCGGGGGGCCCTCCTACGAGCAGTACTTC. It yields the protein CASSIGGGPSYEQYF. Full variable domain (outside the CDR3, taken from reference TRBV19 and TRBJ2-7): DGGITQSPKYLFRKEGQNVTLSCEQNLNHDAMYWYRQDPGQGLRLIYYSQIVNDFQKGDIAEGYSVSREKKESFPLTVTSAQKNPTAFYLCASSIGGGPSYEQYFGPGTRLTVT.

This CDR3 is CASSYKLWQGTYEQYF. CDR3 in DNA: TGTGCCAGCAGTTACAAGTTGTGGCAGGGTACCTACGAGCAGTACTTC. The rearrangement joins TRBV6-5 to TRBJ2-7, with a possible D match to TRBD1 (5 bases). Trimming cost V 2 bases and J 2 bases, with 16 bases left between them. Germline CDR1 is MNHEY and CDR2 is SVGAGI. CDR3 length: 16 amino acids.

V gene TRBV30 combines with J gene TRBJ2-2; no firm D call. Looked up from germline, CDR1 is GTSNPN and CDR2 is SVGIG (reference sequence). Trimming removed 8 bases at V and 9 bases at J, with 13 bases between. There are 11 residues in the CDR3. The CDR3 reads CASSTLRELFF. Here the CDR3 DNA reads TGTGCCAGTAGTACTCTCAGGGAGCTGTTTTTT.

The chain joins TRBV5-8 to TRBJ1-3, with 7 bases fitting TRBD1. The CDR3 consists of 15 residues. Germline trimming cut 2 bases from V and 4 bases from J; bases unmatched to any gene: 6. The germline V gene encodes CDR1 SGHTS and CDR2 YDEGEE. Written as DNA, the CDR3 is TGTGCCAGCAGCTTCCCGACAGGGATCGGAAACACCATATATTTT. The encoded protein is CASSFPTGIGNTIYF.

This rearrangement joins TRBV4-3 to TRBJ2-7; D perhaps matches TRBD1 (5 bases). The V gene lost 0 bases and the J gene lost 2 bases, with 8 bases spanning the gap. Germline V gene sequence: CDR1 LGHNA, CDR2 YSLEER. The CDR3 has 14 amino acids. Here the CDR3 DNA reads TGCGCCAGCAGCCAAGACCAGGGAACCTACGAGCAGTACTTC. Translated, it gives CASSQDQGTYEQYF.

Comment on this clone: Other nucleotide sequences from this sample produce the same CDR3. The CDR3 sequence is CASSLVSVPYEQYF. Here the CDR3 DNA reads TGTGCCAGCAGCTTAGTCTCGGTTCCCTACGAGCAGTACTTC. The chain combines TRBV7-9 with TRBJ2-7; no clear D. The CDR3 is 14 residues long. Germline CDR1 SEHNR, CDR2 FQNEAQ (reference sequence). V gave up 1 base and J gave up 2 bases, with 9 bases separating them.

V gene TRBV4-2 combines with J gene TRBJ1-5, with D possibly matching TRBD1 (5 bases). Trimming took off 3 bases at V and 9 bases at J, with 12 bases between the two ends. This CDR3 is built from 13 residues. Germline CDR1 is LGHNA and CDR2 is YNFKEQ. CDR3 DNA: TGTGCCAGCAGCCAGCAGGGAATGGGGCCCCAGCATTTT. Its protein is CASSQQGMGPQHF.

This chain joins TRBV7-9 and TRBJ1-6; D is undetermined. The CDR3 has 13 amino acids. Germline loops: CDR1 SEHNR, CDR2 FQNEAQ (reference sequence). Trimming removed 5 bases from V and 14 bases from J, with 16 bases in between. The CDR3 loop reads CASSLPGSGSLHF. The CDR3, as DNA: TGTGCCAGCAGCCTGCCCGGGAGTGGGTCCCTCCACTTT. Full variable domain (rest looked up from reference TRBV7-9 and TRBJ1-6): DTGVSQNPRHKITKRGQNVTFRCDPISEHNRLYWYRQTLGQGPEFLTYFQNEAQLEKSRLLSDRFSAERPKGSFSTLEIQRTEQGDSAMYLCASSLPGSGSLHFGNGTRLTVT.

This chain links TRBV6-5 with TRBJ2-7; no reliable D call. In germline, CDR1 is MNHEY, CDR2 SVGAGI. Trimming took 6 bases from V and 3 from J, leaving 6 bases between them. CDR3 length: 11 residues. CDR3 residues: CASSNFYEQYF. The CDR3 nucleotides read TGTGCCAGCAGCAACTTCTACGAGCAGTACTTC.

This chain links TRBV11-3 with TRBJ2-5; TRBD2 might be the D (5 bases). Germline assignment: CDR1 SGHNT and CDR2 YENEEA. CDR3 length: 14 residues. Trimming stripped 1 base from V and 1 base from J, with 7 bases between. Here the CDR3 reads CASSLAGGQETQYF. As DNA, the CDR3 is TGTGCCAGCAGCTTAGCAGGAGGCCAAGAGACCCAGTACTTC.

The CDR3 is CASSAGSMNTEAFF. Here the CDR3 DNA reads TGTGCCAGCAGCGCAGGATCAATGAACACTGAAGCTTTCTTT. This chain uses TRBV13 with TRBJ1-1; D unresolved. V lost 5 bases to trimming and J lost 0 bases, with 10 bases between them. There are 14 residues in the CDR3. Per the germline V gene, CDR1 is PRHDT and CDR2 is FYEKMQ (reference sequence).

The chain employs TRBV5-1 and TRBJ1-5; possibly TRBD1 for D (5 bases). The CDR3 is 14 amino acids. The V and J ends lost 0 bases and 6 bases respectively, with 10 bases between them. Germline V gene data show CDR1 as SGHRS and CDR2 as YFSETQ. The DNA of the CDR3 is TGCGCCAGCAGCTTGGTGCCAGGGCCTCAGCCCCAGCATTTT. Protein product: CASSLVPGPQPQHF.

This chain uses TRBV4-1 with TRBJ1-2, with D possibly matching TRBD1 (6 bases). CDR3 length: 15 residues. Germline V CDR1 and CDR2: MGHRA, YSYEKL. V was clipped by 4 bases and J by 4 bases, with 16 bases between them. The CDR3 reads CASSLPSTTGYGYTF. CDR3 nucleotides: TGCGCCAGCAGCCTCCCTTCTACGACAGGCTATGGCTACACCTTC.

This chain links TRBV23-1 with TRBJ1-5; TRBD1 might be the D (6 bases). TRBV23-1 is designated an ORF whose function remains uncertain. Trimming cost V 1 base and J 3 bases, with 13 bases left between them. The CDR3 length is 16 residues. CDR3 sequence (DNA): TGCGCCAGCAGTCAATATCCGGACAGCCCCAATCAGCCCCAGCATTTT. Protein sequence: CASSQYPDSPNQPQHF.

The rearrangement uses TRBV6-1 and TRBJ1-1; TRBD1 might be the D (6 bases). The germline V gene encodes CDR1 MNHNS and CDR2 SASEGT. Trimming took off 5 bases at V and 4 bases at J, with 14 bases between the two ends. This CDR3 has 14 residues. CDR3 region: CASSWGGKSTEAFF. The CDR3 DNA reads as TGTGCCAGCAGTTGGGGGGGCAAGAGCACTGAAGCTTTCTTT.

The chain combines TRBV5-4 with TRBJ2-3, with 7 bases fitting TRBD1. V was clipped by 4 bases and J by 3 bases; unmatched bases: 5. This CDR3 is 14 amino acids long. Germline CDR1 SGHNT, CDR2 YYREEE (reference sequence). CDR3 sequence: CASSGTVGTDTQYF. For the CDR3, the DNA is TGTGCCAGCAGCGGGACAGTGGGTACAGATACGCAGTATTTT.

V gene TRBV7-9 combines with J gene TRBJ1-1; no definite D call. The CDR3 runs 15 residues. Deletions cut 1 base from V and 6 bases from J, with 15 bases between. CDR1 is SEHNR, CDR2 FQNEAQ, per germline (reference sequence). The CDR3 protein is CASSLDGSPRAEAFF. The DNA for the CDR3 is TGTGCCAGCAGCTTAGACGGCTCCCCTCGGGCTGAAGCTTTCTTT.

The chain links TRBV21-1 to TRBJ2-7; TRBD2, the D gene given by the table, was not confirmed from the DNA. TRBV21-1 is an annotated pseudogene. This CDR3 has 11 residues. This CDR3 reads CASSGRELAYF. The CDR3, as DNA: TGTGCCAGCAGCGGAAGGGAGCTGGCTTACTTC.

Details on this clone: This CDR3 is also generated by other DNA sequences in the sample. This sequence joins TRBV6-7 and TRBJ2-6, with a weak D call TRBD1 (5 bases). TRBV6-7 is treated as an ORF (open reading frame) with a function not yet certain. Trimming removed 7 bases at V and 2 bases at J, with 18 bases between. This CDR3 contains 17 residues. DNA for the CDR3: TGTGCCAGCACCACTGGGGCTCGGAGCGCTGGGGCCAACGTCCTGACTTTC. Translation: CASTTGARSAGANVLTF.

The rearrangement joins TRBV30 to TRBJ2-5, with D maybe TRBD1 (5 bases). The closer fit of TRBJ2-7 to the DNA end suggests the J call may be wrong. This CDR3 has 12 residues. Germline V gives CDR1 GTSNPN, CDR2 SVGIG (reference sequence). The CDR3 nucleotides read TGTGCCTGGAGCGAAACAGGTTACGAGCAGTACTTC. This sequence encodes CAWSETGYEQYF.

The chain has TRBV27 and TRBJ2-6, with 8 bases lining up with TRBD2. CDR1 is MNHEY and CDR2 is SMNVEV in the germline V gene (reference sequence). This CDR3 has 15 residues. Trimming at V came to 7 bases and at J to 0 bases, leaving 2 bases not matched to a gene. The chain's CDR3 is CASTREGSGANVLTF. The CDR3, as DNA: TGTGCCAGCACCCGGGAGGGCTCTGGGGCCAACGTCCTGACTTTC. Drawing the rest from reference TRBV27 and TRBJ2-6, the complete variable domain is EAQVTQNPRYLITVTGKKLTVTCSQNMNHEYMSWYRQDPGLGLRQIYYSMNVEVTDKGDVPEGYKVSRKEKRNFPLILESPSPNQTSLYFCASTREGSGANVLTFGAGSRLTVL.

With respect to this clone: Other DNA sequences in this specimen translate into the identical CDR3. The V gene is TRBV11-1, the J gene TRBJ1-3; the D is unclear. The germline CDR1 and CDR2 sequences are SGHAT and FQDESV (reference sequence). The ends were cut back, 5 bases at V and 0 bases at J, with 5 bases in the middle. The CDR3 has 13 residues. The CDR3 coding sequence is TGTGCCAGCAGCCTGTACTCTGGAAACACCATATATTTT. Protein: CASSLYSGNTIYF.

The V call is TRBV25-1, the J call TRBJ2-1; TRBD1 might be the D (6 bases). Germline lookup yields CDR1 MGHDK and CDR2 SYGVNS. Trimming stripped 2 bases from V and 0 bases from J, with 14 bases between. The CDR3 is 17 residues long. The CDR3 reads CASSEDLGARSYNEQFF. CDR3 in DNA: TGTGCCAGCAGTGAAGATCTGGGGGCCCGCTCCTACAATGAGCAGTTCTTC.